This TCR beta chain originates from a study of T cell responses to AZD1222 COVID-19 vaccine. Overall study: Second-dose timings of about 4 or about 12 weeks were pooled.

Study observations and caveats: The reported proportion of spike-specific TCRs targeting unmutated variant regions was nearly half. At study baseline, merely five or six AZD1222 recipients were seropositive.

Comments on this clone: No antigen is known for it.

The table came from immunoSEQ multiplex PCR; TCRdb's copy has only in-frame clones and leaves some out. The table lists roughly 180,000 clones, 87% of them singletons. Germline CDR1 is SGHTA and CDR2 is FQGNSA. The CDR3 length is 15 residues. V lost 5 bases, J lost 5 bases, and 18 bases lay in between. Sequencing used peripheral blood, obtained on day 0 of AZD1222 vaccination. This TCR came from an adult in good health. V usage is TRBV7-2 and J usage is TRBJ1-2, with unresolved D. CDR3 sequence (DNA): TGTGCCAGCAGCCACTTTACAGACACGGGATATGGCTACACCTTC. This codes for CASSHFTDTGYGYTF.